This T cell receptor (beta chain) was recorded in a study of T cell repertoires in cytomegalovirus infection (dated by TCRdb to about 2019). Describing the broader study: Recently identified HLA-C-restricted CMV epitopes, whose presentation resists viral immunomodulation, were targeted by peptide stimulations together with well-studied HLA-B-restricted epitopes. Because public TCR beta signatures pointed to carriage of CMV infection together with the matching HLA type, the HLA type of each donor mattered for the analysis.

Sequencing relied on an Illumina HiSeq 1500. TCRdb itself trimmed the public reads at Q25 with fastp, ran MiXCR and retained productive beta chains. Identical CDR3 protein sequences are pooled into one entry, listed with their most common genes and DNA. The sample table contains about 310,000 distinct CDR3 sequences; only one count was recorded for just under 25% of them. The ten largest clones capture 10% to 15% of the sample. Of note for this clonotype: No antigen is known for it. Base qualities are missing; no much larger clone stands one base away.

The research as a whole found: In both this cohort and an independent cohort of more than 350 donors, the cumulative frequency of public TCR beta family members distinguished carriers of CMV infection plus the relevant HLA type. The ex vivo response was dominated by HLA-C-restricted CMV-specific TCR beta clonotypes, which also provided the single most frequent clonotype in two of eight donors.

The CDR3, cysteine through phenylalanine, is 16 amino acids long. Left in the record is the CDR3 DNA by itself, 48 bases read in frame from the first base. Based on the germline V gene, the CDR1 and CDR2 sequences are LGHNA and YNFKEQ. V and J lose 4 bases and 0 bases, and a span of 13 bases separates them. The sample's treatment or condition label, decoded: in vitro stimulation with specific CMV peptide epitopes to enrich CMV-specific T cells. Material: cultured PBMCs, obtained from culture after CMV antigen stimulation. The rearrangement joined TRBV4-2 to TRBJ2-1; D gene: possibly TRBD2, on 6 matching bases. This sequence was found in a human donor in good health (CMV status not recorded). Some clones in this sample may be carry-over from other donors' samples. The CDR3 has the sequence CASSPNADYSYNEQFF. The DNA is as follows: TGTGCCAGCAGCCCAAATGCGGACTACTCCTACAATGAGCAGTTCTTC.